This T cell receptor (beta chain) was retrieved from a study of cytomegalovirus exposure and HLA in healthy donors. The CDR3 extends over 15 amino acids. CDR1 MNHEY and CDR2 SMNVEV come from the germline V gene (reference sequence). V was cut by 7 bases and J by 3 bases, with 18 bases left in between. The assay was immunoSEQ multiplex PCR, and TCRdb's table has in-frame clones only and misses some. The sample has some 170,000 clones; roughly nine tenths are singletons. This receptor was obtained from a woman aged 30 to 39 in good health and CMV-seronegative. The sequenced sample consisted of PBMCs. The rearrangement links TRBV27 to TRBJ1-2, with D possibly TRBD1 on 6 matching bases. In DNA form, the CDR3 reads TGTGCCAGCACCTTCTGGGGGGCGCGCGACTATGGCTACACCTTC. This encodes CASTFWGARDYGYTF.